Included here is one T cell receptor beta chain sequence, with context. This clonotype has ten or more counts. No cognate antigen has been identified for it. Per-base quality was not reported, and no clone a single base away is much larger than it. Taken from the germline V gene (reference sequence), the CDR1 and CDR2 loops are SGHNT and YYREEE. From the cysteine up to the phenylalanine, the CDR3 has a length of 15 residues. CDR3 DNA only is kept here, 45 bases in frame from base 1. V sheds 4 bases and J sheds 5 bases, leaving 19 bases between their ends. These data belong to a study of T-cell reconstitution after alpha-beta-depleted transplantation in children (dated by TCRdb to about 2016). Regarding the complete study: The study quantitatively tracked T-cell immune reconstitution after TCRalphabeta/CD19-depleted allogeneic hematopoietic cell transplantation in children using TCR repertoire profiling.

Library preparation was by PCR. For sequencing, an Illumina HiSeq 2500 was employed. TCR library preparation used molecular barcoding, with unique molecular identifiers applied to normalize quantification of the TCRbeta repertoire. Using fastp at Q25 and MiXCR, TCRdb reprocessed the public reads and kept productive beta chains. Each record represents a unique CDR3 protein, reported with the most common genes and DNA among its rows. The sample table records about 600,000 distinct CDR3 sequences; roughly a tenth of these occur just once. The ten biggest clones cover 3.5% to 5% of the sample. The TCR was taken from a human donor who donated a stem cell graft to a child with acute myeloid leukemia. Sequencing used PBMCs from the stem cell graft donor, obtained from the stem cell graft. The chain couples TRBV5-4 to TRBJ2-7; the D gene is possibly TRBD1 or TRBD2, each agreeing over 7 bases. The CDR3 loop reads CASSRSPGGDNEQYF. The sequence in DNA is TGTGCCAGCAGCAGAAGCCCAGGGGGGGACAACGAGCAGTACTTC.